A selection of T cell receptor beta chains follows, all from one sample in a study of cytomegalovirus exposure and HLA in healthy donors. Repertoires were generated with immunoSEQ multiplex PCR, while TCRdb's copy carries only in-frame clones and drops some. The table shows about 130,000 clones, with more than 15% occurring only once. The sample was PBMCs. The receptors derive from a female donor in good health and CMV-seropositive. Both conserved end residues are part of each CDR3. Each record gives: J gene, clone size, D gene, V gene, CDR3 DNA, CDR3 protein. A D gene is named only where the DNA matches it firmly. For some rows the clone size is stated as once, few or many, or as a class when expanded; others skip it.

>TRBJ1-5|.|.|TRBV4-1
TGCGCCAGCAGCCTCCAAGACGGGGGCAATCAGCCCCAGCATTTT
CASSLQDGGNQPQHF
>TRBJ1-2|.|.|TRBV5-6
TGTGCCAGCAGCTTGCCTACTCGGGGGGGAAGCTACGGCTACACCTTC
CASSLPTRGGSYGYTF
>TRBJ1-2|.|TRBD1|TRBV4-3
TGCGCCAGCAGCCCCGGGACAGCGAGCTATGGCTACACCTTC
CASSPGTASYGYTF
>TRBJ2-6|few|.|TRBV5-1
TGCGCCAGCAGCTTGGTTGAGAGAGGGTATGCTGGGGCCAACGTCCTGACTTTC
CASSLVERGYAGANVLTF
>TRBJ2-7|.|.|TRBV5-1
TGCGCCAGCAGCTTGGGGGTAGACTCGCTCGCGGGCTCCTACGAGCAGTACTTC
CASSLGVDSLAGSYEQYF
>TRBJ2-3|few|TRBD2|TRBV28
TGTGCCAGCAGTCCCGGGGGGGGCACAGATACGCAGTATTTT
CASSPGGGTDTQYF
>TRBJ2-5|.|.|TRBV11-3
TGTGCCAGCAGCCCTGGGGCAAGAGAAGAGACCCAGTACTTC
CASSPGAREETQYF
>TRBJ2-7|.|TRBD1|TRBV10-2
TGCGCCAGCAGCCTCGGAGGACAGGGGAACGGGCAGTACTTC
CASSLGGQGNGQYF
>TRBJ1-5|few|TRBD1|TRBV23-1
TGCGCCAGCAGTCAGGGCGGACAGGGTAGTAATGATCAGCCCCAGCATTTT
CASSQGGQGSNDQPQHF
>TRBJ2-5|few|TRBD2|TRBV7-9
TGTGCCAGCAGCTCAGGGACTACACCATTTGAGACCCAGTACTTC
CASSSGTTPFETQYF
>TRBJ1-2|few|.|TRBV27
TGTGCCAGCAGTTTATGGGGGGGGTATGGCTACACCTTC
CASSLWGGYGYTF
>TRBJ2-7|.|TRBD1|TRBV19
TGTGCCAGTAAACAGGGGGTCCACTACGAGCAGTACTTC
CASKQGVHYEQYF
>TRBJ1-2|.|TRBD1|TRBV6-6
TGTGCCAGCAGTTATCGGACAGGGGGTTATGGCTACACCTTC
CASSYRTGGYGYTF
>TRBJ2-1|few|TRBD2|TRBV13
TGTGCCAGCAGCCTCCGTAGCGGGACCCTGACCTACAATGAGCAGTTCTTC
CASSLRSGTLTYNEQFF
>TRBJ2-3|few|TRBD2|TRBV5-6
TGTGCCAGCAGCTTGCCTAGCGGGAGAGCGCAGTATTTT
CASSLPSGRAQYF
>TRBJ2-5|.|.|TRBV19
TGTGCCAGTAGTATTCCAGGGGCAGAGACCCAGTACTTC
CASSIPGAETQYF
>TRBJ2-1|.|TRBD2|TRBV7-2
TGTGCCAGCAGCTTTCTAGCGGGAGTCTACAATGAGCAGTTCTTC
CASSFLAGVYNEQFF
>TRBJ2-2|.|TRBD1|TRBV11-2
TGTGCCAGCAGGGGGACAGGGGGTATCGGGGAGCTGTTTTTT
CASRGTGGIGELFF
>TRBJ2-1|few|TRBD2|TRBV7-2
TGTGCCAGCAGCTTACAGACTAGCGGGAAATACAATGAGCAGTTCTTC
CASSLQTSGKYNEQFF
>TRBJ1-1|few|.|TRBV5-1
TGCGCCAGCAGCTTTGACAGGAACACTGAAGCTTTCTTT
CASSFDRNTEAFF
>TRBJ1-2|.|TRBD1|TRBV15
TGTGCCACCAGCAGAGAACAGGGGGCCTTAGGTATCGGCTATGGCCACACCTTC
CATSREQGALGIGYGHTF
>TRBJ2-5|.|TRBD1|TRBV5-8
TGTGCCAGCAGCTTGGGACTTCTACAGGGGGCATGGGGAGAGACCCAGTACTTC
CASSLGLLQGAWGETQYF